The T cell receptor (beta chain) under discussion was sequenced for a study of radiation and T cells in renal cell carcinoma. The CDR3 is made up of 13 amino acids. CDR1 SSHAT and CDR2 FNYEAQ come from the germline V gene (reference sequence). Sequencing used immunoSEQ multiplex PCR; TCRdb keeps in-frame clones, though not all of them. The sample has 8,000 to 8,500 clones, roughly two thirds seen once; the top ten hold roughly 21%. Regarding this clone: Its antigen is unidentified.

Described treatment: treatment-naive control, cytoreductive nephrectomy. Controls were unirradiated tumors from treatment-naive cytoreductive nephrectomy patients. Study-level results: Irradiated tumors had higher TCR clonality than control tumors. Dominant CDR3 motifs were more common in irradiated tumors than controls.

The sample consisted of tumor tissue, taken from a patient whose treatment was nephrectomy without radiotherapy. V and J are TRBV7-7 and TRBJ2-3; TRBD2 might be the D (5 bases). This TCR derives from a man aged 55 to 70 with renal cell carcinoma. As DNA, the CDR3 is TGTGCTAGCCCGAGCGGATTCACAGATACGCAGTATTTT. Protein sequence: CASPSGFTDTQYF.